The text below deals with one T cell receptor beta chain. Its cognate antigen is unknown. This entry comes from a study of Ad26.COV2.S vaccination and SARS-CoV-2 variants. The CDR3 totals 15 residues. Germline values: CDR1 SEHNR, CDR2 FQNEAQ (reference sequence). With V trimmed by 5 bases and J by 9 bases, 7 bases remained unmatched. The repertoire was sequenced with immunoSEQ multiplex PCR; TCRdb's copy has only in-frame clones and lacks some. The sample lists some 190,000 clones; roughly 85% were seen once. Regarding the study as a whole: Placebo and vaccine recipients had non-spike TCR breadth that was similar.

Sequencing used peripheral blood, obtained after recovery from COVID-19. This receptor was obtained from a human donor who had recovered from COVID-19. The chain couples TRBV7-9 to TRBJ2-1; 13 positions match TRBD2. The CDR3 region has the DNA TGTGCCAGCAGCCAACTAGCGGGAGGGGACGCTGAGCAGTTCTTC. Amino acid sequence: CASSQLAGGDAEQFF.